Presented here are 16 T cell receptor beta chains from one specimen sequenced in a study of Ad26.COV2.S vaccination and SARS-CoV-2 variants. Sequencing was performed with immunoSEQ multiplex PCR; in TCRdb, only in-frame clones are kept and a portion is missing. The data contain just under 250,000 clones, more than 75% of them singletons. The treatment denotes: around 19 received Ad26.COV2.S at low or high dose, single or two shots; a few received placebo; per-sample allocation not given. The samples were gathered on day 63 after the first injection of vaccine or placebo. The sequences come from peripheral blood, collected in a trial of Ad26.COV2.S vaccine versus placebo. The receptors originated from a person aged 18-60 years who received the Ad26.COV2.S COVID-19 vaccine or a placebo.

V gene TRBV30 combines with J gene TRBJ2-5, with 9 nucleotides matching TRBD1. The V and J ends lost 2 bases and 5 bases, in that order; junction bases with no gene match: 3. Germline loops: CDR1 GTSNPN, CDR2 SVGIG (reference sequence). The CDR3 is made up of 13 amino acids. The CDR3 loop is CAWSRQGGETQYF. In DNA, the CDR3 is TGTGCCTGGAGTAGACAGGGGGGCGAGACCCAGTACTTC.

The chain couples TRBV4-1 to TRBJ2-1; maybe TRBD2 (6 bases). V dropped 1 base and J dropped 4 bases, with 14 bases sitting between them. Germline CDR1 is MGHRA and CDR2 is YSYEKL. This CDR3 comprises 16 residues. The CDR3 region has the DNA TGCGCCAGCAGCCAAGTAGGGAGGTCAAATTACAATGAGCAGTTCTTC. This gives the protein CASSQVGRSNYNEQFF.

This rearrangement joins TRBV9 to TRBJ1-3; D may be TRBD1 (6 bases). Germline CDR1 is SGDLS and CDR2 is YYNGEE. Between the trimmed V and J ends, which lost 0 bases and 4 bases, there was a span of 14 bases. The CDR3 extends over 16 amino acids. The DNA of the CDR3 is TGTGCCAGCAGCGTAGATGGGGGCGCGTTGGGAAACACCATATATTTT. Protein product: CASSVDGGALGNTIYF.

The chain employs TRBV10-3 and TRBJ2-1, with D perhaps given as TRBD1 or TRBD2 (5 bases each). In germline, CDR1 is ENHRY, CDR2 SYGVKD. CDR3 length: 15 residues. Trimming shortened V by 10 bases and J by 4 bases, and 20 bases separated the two germline ends. CDR3 coding DNA: TGTGCCACCACCCTGAGAGAGGGGTCATACAATGAGCAGTTCTTC. Its protein product is CATTLREGSYNEQFF.

This chain connects TRBV6-5 to TRBJ2-5; D gene unclear. V lost 6 bases, J lost 3 bases, and 11 bases lay in between. Germline V CDR1 and CDR2: MNHEY, SVGAGI. The CDR3 length is 13 residues. The CDR3 nucleotides read TGTGCCAGCAGCGAGCCTGGGGAAGAGACCCAGTACTTC. It codes for CASSEPGEETQYF.

This sequence joins TRBV19 and TRBJ1-1, with D unresolved. Germline-derived CDR1 and CDR2 are LNHDA and SQIVND (reference sequence). V was cut by 5 bases and J by 1 base, with 8 bases left in between. CDR3 size: 13 residues. CDR3 DNA sequence: TGTGCCAGTAGTGAGGCCAAGAACACTGAAGCTTTCTTT. Encoded protein: CASSEAKNTEAFF.

This rearrangement joins TRBV7-9 to TRBJ2-2; 11 bases fit TRBD2. V was clipped by 0 bases and J by 4 bases; unmatched bases: 10. The CDR3 sequence is 19 residues long. CDR1 is SEHNR and CDR2 is FQNEAQ in the germline V gene (reference sequence). CDR3 sequence reads: CASSLAPSGRHPFTGELFF. CDR3 coding DNA: TGTGCCAGCAGCTTAGCGCCTAGCGGGAGGCATCCATTCACCGGGGAGCTGTTTTTT. Full variable domain (rest looked up from reference TRBV7-9 and TRBJ2-2): DTGVSQNPRHKITKRGQNVTFRCDPISEHNRLYWYRQTLGQGPEFLTYFQNEAQLEKSRLLSDRFSAERPKGSFSTLEIQRTEQGDSAMYLCASSLAPSGRHPFTGELFFGEGSRLTVL.

The rearrangement joins TRBV4-3 to TRBJ2-3; TRBD2 matches 9 bases. J gave up 2 bases and V 0 bases, and 6 bases lay outside the gene matches. This CDR3 has 17 amino acids. The germline V gene encodes CDR1 LGHNA and CDR2 YSLEER. The CDR3, as DNA: TGCGCCAGCAGCCAAGATCCAGCGGGGGGTATCACAGATACGCAGTATTTT. Protein: CASSQDPAGGITDTQYF.

The chain combines TRBV5-4 with TRBJ2-1, with TRBD1 as a possible D gene (6 bases). The CDR3 runs to 15 residues. Trimming left V 4 bases short and J 1 base short, with 12 bases between. Germline CDR1 reads SGHNT; CDR2 reads YYREEE (reference sequence). The CDR3 spells CASSGPGTSYNEQFF. The CDR3 region has the DNA TGTGCCAGCAGCGGCCCCGGGACATCCTACAATGAGCAGTTCTTC.

V usage is TRBV19 and J usage is TRBJ1-2; tentative D call: TRBD1 (6 bases). Trimming shortened V by 7 bases and J by 5 bases, and 20 bases separated the two germline ends. CDR1 is LNHDA, CDR2 SQIVND, per germline (reference sequence). The CDR3 contains 15 residues. This CDR3 is CASIPHARGLYGYTF. The CDR3 bases are TGTGCCAGTATCCCCCACGCCAGGGGTCTTTATGGCTACACCTTC.

The chain carries TRBV5-1 and TRBJ2-2; D gene uncertain. The length of the CDR3 is 14 residues. With 4 bases removed from V and 5 bases from J, the gap between germline ends came to 12 bases. Germline CDR1 is SGHRS and CDR2 is YFSETQ. CDR3 sequence: CASSPLVWTGELFF. Here the CDR3 DNA reads TGCGCCAGCAGCCCCCTCGTGTGGACCGGGGAGCTGTTTTTT. The full variable domain, completed using reference TRBV5-1 and TRBJ2-2, is KAGVTQTPRYLIKTRGQQVTLSCSPISGHRSVSWYQQTPGQGLQFLFEYFSETQRNKGNFPGRFSGRQFSNSRSEMNVSTLELGDSALYLCASSPLVWTGELFFGEGSRLTVL.

The chain is built from TRBV19 and TRBJ2-1; 8 bases map to TRBD2. The length of the CDR3 is 15 residues. The ends lost 8 bases at V and 0 bases at J; junction bases unmatched: 6. Germline values: CDR1 LNHDA, CDR2 SQIVND (reference sequence). The CDR3 here is CASWAGGSSYNEQFF. The CDR3 nucleotides are TGTGCCAGTTGGGCGGGAGGCAGCTCCTACAATGAGCAGTTCTTC.

This clone was seen once. V usage is TRBV5-4 and J usage is TRBJ2-1; 7 positions match TRBD1. CDR3 length: 13 amino acids. CDR1 and CDR2 (germline): SGHNT, YYREEE (reference sequence). V was pared by 3 bases and J by 5 bases, with 2 bases of the junction left unmatched. CDR3 residues: CASSSGTDNEQFF. The CDR3 DNA sequence: TGTGCCAGCAGCTCCGGGACAGACAATGAGCAGTTCTTC.

This clone has a single count. The chain joins TRBV7-2 to TRBJ2-5; D may be TRBD1 (5 bases). V was pared by 4 bases and J by 2 bases, with 14 bases between. The germline gives CDR1 SGHTA, CDR2 FQGNSA. The CDR3 covers 15 residues. CDR3 sequence: CASSYPGHGQETQYF. The CDR3 nucleotides read TGTGCCAGCAGCTACCCAGGACACGGACAAGAGACCCAGTACTTC. Together with reference TRBV7-2 and TRBJ2-5, the CDR3 gives the full variable domain: GAGVSQSPSNKVTEKGKDVELRCDPISGHTALYWYRQSLGQGLEFLIYFQGNSAPDKSGLPSDRFSAERTGGSVSTLTIQRTQQEDSAVYLCASSYPGHGQETQYFGPGTRLLVL.

The V gene is TRBV6-4, the J gene TRBJ2-1, with a tentative D call TRBD1 (5 bases). Germline CDR1 is MRHNA and CDR2 is SNTAGT. Trimming took off 6 bases at V and 0 bases at J, with 15 bases between the two ends. This CDR3 region has 16 residues. The CDR3 sequence: CASRDIYPSSYNEQFF. The CDR3 DNA follows: TGTGCCAGCAGGGACATATACCCTAGCTCCTACAATGAGCAGTTCTTC.

This chain joins TRBV9 and TRBJ2-5; 7 bases are shared with TRBD1. Looked up from germline, CDR1 is SGDLS and CDR2 is YYNGEE. The V gene end was trimmed by 0 bases and the J gene end by 5 bases; junction bases not matched to a gene: 4. The CDR3 runs 14 residues. The DNA of the CDR3 is TGTGCCAGCAGCGTAGGGACAGGTGCCGAGACCCAGTACTTC. It codes for CASSVGTGAETQYF.